Each of the 22 T cell receptor beta chains below was sequenced from the same sample in a study of vaccination and CD4 T cells after COVID-19. Cultured CD4+ T cell DNA was sequenced using the Oncomine TCR Beta short-read assay. Genomic DNA extraction was carried out from cultured CD4+ T cells. TCRdb called the PCR reads again in MiXCR, with one record for every CDR3 protein. Of some 9,000 distinct CDR3 sequences in the sample, about 28% were seen once. Treatment denoted: roughly 10-day PBMC culture with coronavirus spike peptide pools or control peptides (ViraFEST assay). The unexposed donor gave CD4+ T cells before the COVID-19 pandemic (2011-2018). The antigens of these receptors remain unknown. Sequenced sample: CD4+ T cells from blood, cultured in vitro. The receptor set was obtained from a human donor in good health.

The chain combines TRBV11-1 with TRBJ2-7, with D possibly matching TRBD2 (6 bases). The CDR3 is made up of 14 amino acids. The germline V gene encodes CDR1 SGHAT and CDR2 FQDESV (reference sequence). V lost 5 bases, J lost 0 bases, and 11 bases lay in between. CDR3 amino acids: CASSRSGSSYEQYF. The CDR3 region has the DNA TGTGCCAGCAGCAGAAGCGGGTCCTCCTACGAGCAGTACTTC.

V gene TRBV12-3 or TRBV12-4 combines with J gene TRBJ2-5, with D perhaps TRBD1 or TRBD2 (6 bases each). The V end lost 0 bases, the J end lost 4 bases, and 15 bases lay between the germline ends. This CDR3 has 16 residues. CDR3 coding DNA: TGTGCCAGCAGTTTAGCGAGGGGGGCAATCGGAGAGACCCAGTACTTC. Translation: CASSLARGAIGETQYF.

The genes are TRBV5-1 and TRBJ2-1, with 9 bases fitting TRBD2. After removal of 4 bases from V and 9 bases from J, the junction contained 11 bases not matched to a gene. The CDR3 sequence is 15 residues long. Germline CDR1 is SGHRS and CDR2 is YFSETQ. DNA of the CDR3: TGCGCCAGCAGCGAGCAGGCGGGAGGGCCCAGTGAGCAGTTCTTC. The encoded protein is CASSEQAGGPSEQFF.

The rearrangement links TRBV4-3 to TRBJ1-1, with D perhaps matching TRBD1 (5 bases). Trimming took 4 bases from V and 1 from J, leaving 10 bases between them. This CDR3 is built from 14 residues. The germline V gene has CDR1 LGHNA and CDR2 YSLEER. Here the CDR3 DNA reads TGCGCCAGCAGCCCTGGAAGGGGGAACACTGAAGCTTTCTTT. The encoded protein is CASSPGRGNTEAFF.

The chain recombines TRBV3-1 with TRBJ1-2; D call uncertain. The length of the CDR3 is 11 residues. V was shortened by 1 base and J by 11 bases, with 8 bases between the two germline ends. Germline CDR1 is LGHDT and CDR2 is YNNKEL (reference sequence). DNA of the CDR3: TGTGCCAGCAGCCAAGTGGGGTTATACACCTTC. It translates to CASSQVGLYTF.

The J gene is TRBJ2-5, the V gene TRBV24-1; D not resolved. Germline lookup yields CDR1 KGHDR and CDR2 SFDVKD. CDR3 length: 14 residues. The V gene lost 3 bases and the J gene lost 1 base, with 8 bases spanning the gap. CDR3 loop: CATSDLFAQETQYF. In DNA, the CDR3 is TGTGCCACCAGTGATCTGTTCGCCCAAGAGACCCAGTACTTC.

The genes are TRBV18 and TRBJ1-1; TRBD1 agrees at 7 bases. The V and J ends lost 3 bases and 7 bases, in that order; junction bases with no gene match: 5. CDR1 is KGHSH, CDR2 LQKENI, per germline. This CDR3 has 13 residues. The DNA of the CDR3 is TGTGCCAGCTCACCGGGACAGTGGGGTGAAGCTTTCTTT. Translation: CASSPGQWGEAFF.

The chain combines TRBV28 with TRBJ2-7; a weak D match, TRBD2 (5 bases). The germline CDR1 and CDR2 sequences are MDHEN and SYDVKM. The CDR3 runs to 15 residues. Trimming stripped 2 bases from V and 7 bases from J, with 18 bases between. The CDR3 coding sequence is TGTGCCAGCAGTTTAGATCTAGGGAGTTTAGGGGAGCAGTACTTC. Its translation is CASSLDLGSLGEQYF.

V gene TRBV2 combines with J gene TRBJ2-7; D is undetermined. In germline, CDR1 is SNHLY, CDR2 FYNNEI. V was pared by 9 bases and J by 5 bases, with 11 bases between. The CDR3 runs 11 residues. The CDR3 nucleotides are TGTGCCAGGAGCACGGGCAACGAGCAGTACTTC. It yields the protein CARSTGNEQYF.

The rearrangement uses TRBV28 and TRBJ1-6; no reliable D call. The CDR3 has 13 amino acids. V was trimmed by 4 bases and J by 5 bases, leaving 6 bases between them. CDR1 MDHEN and CDR2 SYDVKM come from the germline V gene. In DNA, the CDR3 is TGTGCCAGCAGTTCTCATCATAATTCACCCCTCCACTTT. The encoded protein is CASSSHHNSPLHF.

As to this clonotype: Compared with germline, one end of the junction differs, possibly owing to a read error. This chain links TRBV2 with TRBJ1-1, with D unresolved. The CDR3 length is 13 residues. CDR1 and CDR2 (germline): SNHLY, FYNNEI. CDR3 protein: CASIERSRTEAFF. The CDR3 coding sequence is TGTGCCAGCATTGAAAGGAGTAGAACTGAAGCTTTCTTT.

This clonotype rates as medium-sized. The CDR3 is CASSNHSRSYNSPLHF. DNA for the CDR3: TGTGCCAGCAGCAACCATTCGCGCTCCTATAATTCACCCCTCCACTTT. This chain connects TRBV21-1 to TRBJ1-6. TRBV21-1 is labeled a pseudogene. The CDR3 runs to 16 residues.

The rearrangement joins TRBV5-5 to TRBJ2-5; perhaps TRBD2 as D (6 bases). The V gene's germline CDR1 is SGHKS and CDR2 YYEKEE (reference sequence). Trimming left V 4 bases short and J 4 bases short, with 17 bases between. CDR3 length: 15 residues. The CDR3: CASSPQAGRGETQYF. In DNA, the CDR3 is TGTGCCAGCAGCCCCCAGGCGGGAAGGGGAGAGACCCAGTACTTC.

This clonotype has just a few counts. Here the CDR3 reads CTSSQETLPYSNQPQHF. CDR3 in DNA: TGCACCAGCAGCCAAGAGACATTGCCTTATAGCAATCAGCCCCAGCATTTT. This rearrangement joins TRBV1 to TRBJ1-5. TRBV1 is noted as a pseudogene. This CDR3 spans 17 amino acids.

This clonotype qualifies as medium-sized (0.01 to 0.1%). The gene calls are TRBV7-9 and TRBJ1-1, with unresolved D. In germline, CDR1 is SEHNR, CDR2 FQNEAQ (reference sequence). The CDR3 extends over 17 amino acids. V was trimmed by 5 bases and J by 6 bases, leaving 25 bases between them. Here the CDR3 reads CASSPLMAGILGPEAFF. CDR3 coding DNA: TGTGCCAGCAGCCCACTTATGGCCGGGATCCTTGGCCCTGAAGCTTTCTTT.

This clonotype was counted between two and nine times. CDR3 protein: CASSLGGDGYTF. The CDR3 nucleotides are TGTGCCAGCAGCTTAGGGGGCGACGGCTACACCTTC. The chain recombines TRBV7-9 with TRBJ1-2; possible D gene TRBD1, 5 bases. V shed 1 base and J shed 8 bases, with 8 bases lying between them. Germline-derived CDR1 and CDR2 are SEHNR and FQNEAQ (reference sequence). The length of the CDR3 is 12 residues.

This clonotype occurred a few times. The V call is TRBV12-3 or TRBV12-4, the J call TRBJ2-3; 8 bases line up with TRBD2. This CDR3 comprises 14 residues. With V trimmed by 7 bases and J by 0 bases, 3 bases remained unmatched. The CDR3 DNA follows: TGTGCCAGCACTAGCGGGCTTAGCACAGATACGCAGTATTTT. Its translation is CASTSGLSTDTQYF.

The genes are TRBV24-1 and TRBJ1-6; D is unclear. Germline CDR1 KGHDR, CDR2 SFDVKD. The CDR3 is 15 residues long. The V and J ends lost 2 bases and 6 bases respectively, with 10 bases between them. This CDR3 reads CATSDSQGGNSPLHF. CDR3 coding DNA: TGTGCCACCAGTGATTCGCAAGGTGGTAATTCACCCCTCCACTTT.

The gene calls are TRBV29-1 and TRBJ2-2, with TRBD1 as a possible D gene (6 bases). Germline CDR1 reads SQVTM; CDR2 reads ANQGSEA. V was shortened by 3 bases and J by 5 bases, with 10 bases between the two germline ends. The CDR3 length is 13 residues. The CDR3 here is CSVEGARTGELFF. The CDR3 nucleotides read TGCAGCGTTGAGGGGGCTCGGACCGGGGAGCTGTTTTTT.

J is TRBJ1-1 and V is TRBV28; D call uncertain. Between the trimmed V and J ends, which lost 5 bases and 0 bases, there was a span of 16 bases. Germline values: CDR1 MDHEN, CDR2 SYDVKM. The CDR3 length is 16 residues. CDR3 region: CASSARRALMNTEAFF. CDR3 bases: TGTGCCAGCAGTGCCAGAAGGGCCCTCATGAACACTGAAGCTTTCTTT.

This clonotype was detected a few times. The rearrangement uses TRBV20-1 and TRBJ2-2; unclear D gene. CDR3 size: 12 residues. Germline values: CDR1 DFQATT, CDR2 SNEGSKA (reference sequence). With 3 bases removed from V and 5 bases from J, the gap between germline ends came to 7 bases. CDR3 in DNA: TGCAGTGCTAGCCCATGGACCGGGGAGCTGTTTTTT. Encoded protein: CSASPWTGELFF.

The rearrangement joins TRBV20-1 to TRBJ1-6; D not certain. Germline V lookup: CDR1 DFQATT, CDR2 SNEGSKA (reference sequence). Between the trimmed V and J ends, which lost 6 bases and 9 bases, there was a span of 18 bases. The CDR3 sequence is 14 residues long. The CDR3 spells CSAGRLMSRSPLHF. The CDR3 DNA reads as TGCAGTGCGGGCCGGCTAATGAGCCGTTCACCCCTCCACTTT.